This T cell receptor (beta chain) was captured by sequencing in a study of blood T cell repertoires in COVID-19. At the level of the study: COVID-19 samples from acute and convalescent phases originated in the United States, Italy and Spain. Sample material is recorded as cDNA or gDNA derived from T cells, B-cell-depleted T cells, or PBMCs.

There are 15 residues in the CDR3. Germline V gives CDR1 LGHDT, CDR2 YNNKEL (reference sequence). V shed 4 bases and J 5 bases; nucleotides not matched to a gene: 9. As handled by the study authors: Quantification of nucleated cells was approximated via reference gene primer amplification. Produced via immunoSEQ multiplex PCR; TCRdb's table is partial and in-frame only. The V and J calls and clone size come from that table; D and trimming were worked out from the DNA. The sample lists about 120,000 clones, more than 75% occurring once. The clonotype comes from a woman in her 70s with acute or convalescent COVID-19. The sequenced material came from peripheral blood. This chain links TRBV3-1 (or the pseudogene TRBV3-2) with TRBJ1-1; 8 bases line up with TRBD1. This CDR3 is CASSPRTGLSTEAFF. The CDR3 DNA sequence: TGTGCCAGCAGCCCCAGGACAGGGCTTAGTACTGAAGCTTTCTTT.